This TCR beta chain derives from a study of cytomegalovirus exposure and HLA in healthy donors. The CDR3 runs 16 residues. CDR1 is ENHRY, CDR2 SYGVKD, per germline. Trimming at V came to 3 bases and at J to 6 bases, leaving 5 bases not matched to a gene. With 60 Vbeta and 13 Jbeta primers, the PCR was carried out. Only in-frame clones appear in the TCRdb table, and some are missing; sequencing was by immunoSEQ multiplex PCR. The table records 80,000 or so clones, over 65% of them present only once. The rearrangement links TRBV10-3 to TRBJ2-3, with 14 bases fitting TRBD2. Sequenced material: PBMCs. This clonotype originated in a man in his fifties or sixties in good health and CMV-seropositive. The CDR3 region is CAISDSGTSGSDTQYF. The CDR3 bases are TGTGCCATCAGTGACTCTGGGACTAGCGGGAGTGATACGCAGTATTTT.